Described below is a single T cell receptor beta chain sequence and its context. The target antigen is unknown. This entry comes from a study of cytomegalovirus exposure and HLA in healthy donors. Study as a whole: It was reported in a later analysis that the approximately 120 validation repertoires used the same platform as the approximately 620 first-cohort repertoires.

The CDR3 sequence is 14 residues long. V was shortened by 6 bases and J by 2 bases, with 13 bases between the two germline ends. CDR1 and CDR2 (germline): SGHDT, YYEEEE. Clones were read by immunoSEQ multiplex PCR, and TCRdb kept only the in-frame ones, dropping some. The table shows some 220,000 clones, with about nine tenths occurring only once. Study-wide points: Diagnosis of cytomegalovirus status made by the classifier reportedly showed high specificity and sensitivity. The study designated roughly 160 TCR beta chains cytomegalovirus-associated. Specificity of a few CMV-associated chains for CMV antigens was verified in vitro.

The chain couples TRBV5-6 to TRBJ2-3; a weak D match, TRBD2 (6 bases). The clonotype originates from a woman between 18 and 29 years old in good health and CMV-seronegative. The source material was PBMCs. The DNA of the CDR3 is TGTGCCAGCACCTTACTAGCCGACACAGATACGCAGTATTTT. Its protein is CASTLLADTDTQYF.